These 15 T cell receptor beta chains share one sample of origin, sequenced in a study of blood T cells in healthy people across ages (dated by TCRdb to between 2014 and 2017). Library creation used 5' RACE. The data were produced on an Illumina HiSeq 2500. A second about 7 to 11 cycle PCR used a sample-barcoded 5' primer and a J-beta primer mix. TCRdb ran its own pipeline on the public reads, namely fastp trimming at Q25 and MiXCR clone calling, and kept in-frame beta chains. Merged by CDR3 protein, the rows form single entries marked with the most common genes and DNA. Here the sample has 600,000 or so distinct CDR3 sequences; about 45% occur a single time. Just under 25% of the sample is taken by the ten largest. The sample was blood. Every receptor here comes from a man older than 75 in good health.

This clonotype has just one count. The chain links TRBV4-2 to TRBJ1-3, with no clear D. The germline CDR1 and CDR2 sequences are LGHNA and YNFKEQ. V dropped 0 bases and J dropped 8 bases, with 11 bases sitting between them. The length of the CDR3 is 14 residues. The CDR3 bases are TGTGCCAGCAGCCAAGATTTGGGAGAAGACACCATATATTTT. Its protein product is CASSQDLGEDTIYF.

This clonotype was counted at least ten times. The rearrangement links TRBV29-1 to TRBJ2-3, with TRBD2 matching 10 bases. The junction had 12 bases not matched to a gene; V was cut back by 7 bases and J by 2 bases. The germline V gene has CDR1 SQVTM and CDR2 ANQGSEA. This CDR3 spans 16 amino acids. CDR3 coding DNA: TGCAGCGCCTACGGTGCCAGCGGGAGGGCCACAGATACGCAGTATTTT. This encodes CSAYGASGRATDTQYF.

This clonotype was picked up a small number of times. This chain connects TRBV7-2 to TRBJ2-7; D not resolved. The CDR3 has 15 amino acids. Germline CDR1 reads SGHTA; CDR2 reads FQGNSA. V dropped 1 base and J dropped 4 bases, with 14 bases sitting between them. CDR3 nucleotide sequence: TGTGCCAGCAGCTTAGTACAGCCGCCAAGGTACGAGCAGTACTTC. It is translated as CASSLVQPPRYEQYF.

CDR3 loop: CASRSGTGGQSRNQPQHF. The CDR3 nucleotides read TGTGCCAGCAGATCCGGGACAGGGGGCCAATCGCGCAATCAGCCCCAGCATTTT. The chain is built from TRBV6-1 and TRBJ1-5; 12 bases match TRBD1. The CDR3 length is 18 residues. Germline V CDR1 and CDR2: MNHNS, SASEGT. The V gene end was trimmed by 6 bases and the J gene end by 2 bases; junction bases not matched to a gene: 11.

The CDR3 DNA reads as TGTGCCAGTAGTACGAGTCAAACCCGGCAAGAGACCCAGTACTTC. Translation gives CASSTSQTRQETQYF. The V call is TRBV19, the J call TRBJ2-5; D is unresolved. CDR3 size: 15 residues. Looked up from germline, CDR1 is LNHDA and CDR2 is SQIVND (reference sequence). V lost 4 bases to trimming and J lost 2 bases, with 14 bases between them. The full variable domain, its missing parts supplied by reference TRBV19 and TRBJ2-5, is DGGITQSPKYLFRKEGQNVTLSCEQNLNHDAMYWYRQDPGQGLRLIYYSQIVNDFQKGDIAEGYSVSREKKESFPLTVTSAQKNPTAFYLCASSTSQTRQETQYFGPGTRLLVL.

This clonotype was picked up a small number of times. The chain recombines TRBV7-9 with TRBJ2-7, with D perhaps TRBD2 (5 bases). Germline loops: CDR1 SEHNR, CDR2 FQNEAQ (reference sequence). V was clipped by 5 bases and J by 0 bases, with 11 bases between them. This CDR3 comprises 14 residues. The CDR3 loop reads CASSAGGLSYEQYF. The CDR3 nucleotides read TGTGCCAGCAGCGCCGGCGGGCTCTCCTACGAGCAGTACTTC.

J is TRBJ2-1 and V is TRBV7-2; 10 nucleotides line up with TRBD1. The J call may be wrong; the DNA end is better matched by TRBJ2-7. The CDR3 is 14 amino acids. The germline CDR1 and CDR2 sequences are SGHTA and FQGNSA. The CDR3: CASSPRQGAFEQYF. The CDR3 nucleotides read TGTGCCAGCAGCCCGAGACAGGGGGCTTTCGAGCAGTACTTC.

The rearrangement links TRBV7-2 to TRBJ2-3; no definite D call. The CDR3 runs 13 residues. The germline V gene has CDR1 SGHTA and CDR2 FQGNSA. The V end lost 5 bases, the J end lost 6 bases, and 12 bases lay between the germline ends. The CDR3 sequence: CASSVTLQDTQYF. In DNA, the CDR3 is TGTGCCAGCAGCGTTACCCTACAGGATACGCAGTATTTT.

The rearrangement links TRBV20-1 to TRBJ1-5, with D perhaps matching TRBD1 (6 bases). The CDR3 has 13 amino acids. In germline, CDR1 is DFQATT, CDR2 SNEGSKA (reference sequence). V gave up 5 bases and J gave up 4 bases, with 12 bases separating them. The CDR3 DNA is TGCAGTGCTCCCGAGGGGGGGAATCAGCCCCAGCATTTT. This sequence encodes CSAPEGGNQPQHF.

CDR3 bases: TGTGCCAGCAGCTCGGGTGGGACAGCCGAGCAGTACTTC. It is translated as CASSSGGTAEQYF. The V call is TRBV7-2, the J call TRBJ2-7, with TRBD1 matching over 7 bases. The length of the CDR3 is 13 residues. Trimming removed 4 bases from V and 6 bases from J; junction bases left unmatched: 6. The germline gives CDR1 SGHTA, CDR2 FQGNSA.

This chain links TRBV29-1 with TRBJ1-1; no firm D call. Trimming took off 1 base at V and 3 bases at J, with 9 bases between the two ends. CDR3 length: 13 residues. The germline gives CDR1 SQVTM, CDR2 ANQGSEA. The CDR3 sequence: CSVEGSVDTEAFF. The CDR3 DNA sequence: TGCAGCGTTGAAGGATCAGTCGACACTGAAGCTTTCTTT. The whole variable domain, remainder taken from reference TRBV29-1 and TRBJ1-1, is SAVISQKPSRDICQRGTSLTIQCQVDSQVTMMFWYRQQPGQSLTLIATANQGSEATYESGFVIDKFPISRPNLTFSTLTVSNMSPEDSSIYLCSVEGSVDTEAFFGQGTRLTVV.

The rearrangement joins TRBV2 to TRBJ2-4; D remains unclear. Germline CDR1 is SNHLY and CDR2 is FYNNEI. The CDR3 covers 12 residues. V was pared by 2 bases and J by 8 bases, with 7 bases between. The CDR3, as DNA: TGTGCCAGCAGTGAATCCGGATACATTCAGTACTTC. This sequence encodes CASSESGYIQYF.

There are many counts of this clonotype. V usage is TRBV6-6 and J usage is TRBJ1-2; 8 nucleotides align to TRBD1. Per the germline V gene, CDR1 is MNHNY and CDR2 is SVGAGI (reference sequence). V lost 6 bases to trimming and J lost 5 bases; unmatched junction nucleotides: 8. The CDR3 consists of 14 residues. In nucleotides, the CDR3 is TGTGCCAGCAGCAACAGGGGGAGAGGGTATGGCTACACCTTC. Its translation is CASSNRGRGYGYTF.

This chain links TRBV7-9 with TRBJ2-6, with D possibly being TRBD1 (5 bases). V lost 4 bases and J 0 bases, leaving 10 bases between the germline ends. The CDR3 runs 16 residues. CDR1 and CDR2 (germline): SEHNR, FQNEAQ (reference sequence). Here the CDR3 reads CASSSDRRSGANVLTF. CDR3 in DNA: TGTGCCAGCAGCTCCGACAGACGCTCTGGGGCCAACGTCCTGACTTTC.

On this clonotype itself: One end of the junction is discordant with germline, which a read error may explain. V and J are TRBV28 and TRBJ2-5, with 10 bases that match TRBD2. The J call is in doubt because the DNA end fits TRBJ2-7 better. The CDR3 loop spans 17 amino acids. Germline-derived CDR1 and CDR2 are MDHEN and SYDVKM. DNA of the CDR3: TGTACCAGCAGTTTCCAGCTCGAACTAGCGGGATCCTACGAGCAGTACTTC. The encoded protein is CTSSFQLELAGSYEQYF.